This is a list of T cell receptor beta chains from one sample in a study of beta chain features in type 1 diabetes. Clones were sequenced by immunoSEQ multiplex PCR, and TCRdb holds only the in-frame ones, with some missing. The sample has 900,000 or so clones; roughly a sixth are singletons. Sequenced: naive CD4+ T cells from blood. Receptor source: a woman in her late teens or twenties in good health. Each CDR3 is given with its conserved first and last residue. The D gene is left open where the match is weak. Expanded clones are given a class, and other clones once, few, many or no size at all.

D gene	V gene	clone size	J gene	CDR3 protein	CDR3 DNA
TRBD1	TRBV5-1	NA	TRBJ2-5	CASSKIQGIYEEQYF	TGCGCCAGCAGCAAAATACAGGGGATCTACGAGGAGCAGTACTTC
NA	TRBV19	NA	TRBJ2-6	CASSIRTNHPGANVLTF	TGTGCCAGTAGTATAAGGACCAATCACCCTGGGGCCAACGTCCTGACTTTC
TRBD2	TRBV7-9	NA	TRBJ2-7	CATRPGLATEQYF	TGTGCCACCAGACCGGGACTAGCCACTGAGCAGTACTTC
TRBD1	TRBV7-9	NA	TRBJ1-1	CASSLEGATEAFF	TGTGCCAGCAGCTTAGAGGGGGCGACTGAAGCTTTCTTT
NA	TRBV6-5	NA	TRBJ1-2	CASSSGTSYGYTF	TGTGCCAGCAGTTCCGGGACAAGCTATGGCTACACCTTC
TRBD2	TRBV7-9	NA	TRBJ2-1	CASSSSGLAGESNEQFF	TGTGCCAGCAGCTCCTCGGGACTAGCGGGAGAATCTAATGAGCAGTTCTTC
NA	TRBV27	NA	TRBJ1-3	CASSSWRRAQNGYSGNTIYF	TGTGCCAGCAGTTCATGGAGGCGGGCACAGAATGGCTACTCTGGAAACACCATATATTTT
NA	TRBV11-2	NA	TRBJ2-1	CASRRGAWYNEQFF	TGTGCCAGCCGCCGGGGGGCTTGGTACAATGAGCAGTTCTTC
NA	TRBV15	few	TRBJ2-6	CATSRDDYFSGANVLTF	TGTGCCACCAGCAGAGATGATTACTTTTCTGGGGCCAACGTCCTGACTTTC
TRBD1	TRBV10-3	NA	TRBJ2-3	CAISEPGQVLDTQYF	TGTGCCATCAGTGAGCCCGGACAGGTTCTAGATACGCAGTATTTT
NA	TRBV7-2	NA	TRBJ1-2	CASSLASGGGEHTF	TGTGCCAGCAGCTTAGCGTCGGGGGGAGGTGAGCACACCTTC
TRBD1	TRBV9	NA	TRBJ2-5	CASSRQGKYQETQYF	TGTGCCAGCAGCCGACAGGGAAAGTACCAAGAGACCCAGTACTTC
NA	TRBV18	NA	TRBJ1-5	CASSPRNDRYSNQPQHF	TGTGCCAGCTCACCACGAAACGACAGATATAGCAATCAGCCCCAGCATTTT
TRBD2	TRBV10-3	few	TRBJ2-1	CAISASGSSYNEQFF	TGTGCCATCAGTGCTAGCGGGAGCTCCTACAATGAGCAGTTCTTC
TRBD2	TRBV4-3	few	TRBJ2-1	CASSFRDYGNEQFF	TGCGCCAGCAGCTTCCGGGACTACGGGAATGAGCAGTTCTTC
NA	TRBV11-1	NA	TRBJ2-7	CASSLGTGGPYEQYF	TGTGCCAGCAGCTTAGGAACCGGAGGCCCCTACGAGCAGTACTTC
NA	TRBV19	few	TRBJ2-5	CASNRGFGETQYF	TGTGCCAGTAATCGGGGTTTCGGAGAGACCCAGTACTTC
TRBD2	TRBV18	NA	TRBJ2-7	CASSSGLPHEQYF	TGTGCCAGCTCATCGGGACTACCGCACGAGCAGTACTTC
NA	TRBV27	NA	TRBJ1-5	CASTPSLGLQPQHF	TGTGCCAGCACCCCGTCACTTGGACTTCAGCCCCAGCATTTT
NA	TRBV2	NA	TRBJ1-5	CASSREVNQPQHF	TGTGCCAGCAGTCGAGAGGTCAATCAGCCCCAGCATTTT
TRBD1	TRBV28	NA	TRBJ1-5	CASSQSGGYSNQPQHF	TGTGCCAGCAGTCAATCAGGGGGATATAGCAATCAGCCCCAGCATTTT
NA	TRBV11-2	NA	TRBJ1-2	CASSLGTGYTF	TGTGCCAGCAGCTTAGGAACCGGCTACACCTTC
NA	TRBV18	few	TRBJ2-3	CASSPSPGSTDTQYF	TGTGCCAGCTCACCCTCTCCGGGTAGCACAGATACGCAGTATTTT
NA	TRBV5-4	few	TRBJ2-5	CASSGHPEETQYF	TGTGCCAGCAGCGGACATCCCGAGGAGACCCAGTACTTC
TRBD1	TRBV6-5	few	TRBJ2-4	CASSYSAGTGVNIQYF	TGTGCCAGCAGTTACTCAGCCGGGACAGGGGTTAACATTCAGTACTTC
NA	TRBV5-1	few	TRBJ2-1	CASSLEPGAGYNEQFF	TGCGCCAGCAGCTTGGAGCCAGGGGCAGGTTACAATGAGCAGTTCTTC
TRBD2	TRBV28	few	TRBJ2-7	CASRLSGRSYEQYF	TGTGCCAGCAGACTTAGCGGGAGAAGCTACGAGCAGTACTTC
NA	TRBV7-2	few	TRBJ2-7	CASSLVGGSSYEQYF	TGTGCCAGCAGCTTAGTCGGGGGTTCTTCCTACGAGCAGTACTTC
NA	TRBV19	NA	TRBJ1-1	CASSQGFGVNTEAFF	TGTGCCAGCTCCCAGGGGTTTGGGGTGAACACTGAAGCTTTCTTT
TRBD2	TRBV5-1	NA	TRBJ2-3	CASSLATSGPTDTQYF	TGCGCCAGCAGCTTGGCGACTAGCGGACCCACAGATACGCAGTATTTT
TRBD1	TRBV4-2	NA	TRBJ1-2	CASSQDAGLDRAYGYTF	TGTGCCAGCAGCCAAGATGCGGGGTTAGACAGGGCTTATGGCTACACCTTC
TRBD1	TRBV4-3	NA	TRBJ2-6	CASSQDDRGLAGANVLTF	TGCGCCAGCAGCCAAGATGACAGGGGGCTGGCTGGGGCCAACGTCCTGACTTTC
TRBD2	TRBV7-2	NA	TRBJ2-3	CASSLVVSGRVNTQYF	TGTGCCAGCAGCTTAGTCGTCAGCGGGAGAGTAAATACGCAGTATTTT
NA	TRBV19	NA	TRBJ1-2	CASSINRRYGYTF	TGTGCCAGTAGTATAAACAGACGCTATGGCTACACCTTC
TRBD1	TRBV6-5	few	TRBJ2-2	CASQGDGTGELFF	TGTGCCAGCCAGGGGGATGGTACCGGGGAGCTGTTTTTT
TRBD2	TRBV13	NA	TRBJ2-1	CASSLMMWEGLHNEQFF	TGTGCCAGCAGCTTAATGATGTGGGAGGGCCTCCACAATGAGCAGTTCTTC
NA	TRBV7-6	NA	TRBJ2-3	CASSLRANTDTQYF	TGTGCCAGCAGCCTCCGGGCCAACACAGATACGCAGTATTTT
TRBD2	TRBV5-1	few	TRBJ2-7	CASSLDPSGGYEQYF	TGCGCCAGCAGCTTGGATCCTAGCGGGGGATACGAGCAGTACTTC
NA	TRBV6-1	NA	TRBJ1-5	CASSDIAGQQPQHF	TGTGCCAGCAGTGATATCGCGGGTCAGCAGCCCCAGCATTTT
NA	TRBV4-2	few	TRBJ1-1	CASRLGQNTEAFF	TGTGCCAGCAGACTAGGACAGAACACTGAAGCTTTCTTT
TRBD2	TRBV14	few	TRBJ2-3	CASSPWTSATDTQYF	TGTGCCAGCAGCCCCTGGACTAGCGCAACAGATACGCAGTATTTT
NA	TRBV7-2	few	TRBJ1-5	CASSLAGGRSNQPQHF	TGTGCCAGCAGCTTAGCGGGGGGCCGGAGCAATCAGCCCCAGCATTTT
NA	TRBV28	few	TRBJ2-3	CASSLRTARTDTQYF	TGTGCCAGCAGTTTAAGGACGGCCCGCACAGATACGCAGTATTTT
NA	TRBV18	NA	TRBJ2-1	CASSPQFPTRAYNEQFF	TGTGCCAGCTCACCACAATTCCCGACCAGGGCCTACAATGAGCAGTTCTTC
TRBD2	TRBV10-3	NA	TRBJ2-1	CAIRLAGGSGDEQFF	TGTGCCATCCGACTAGCGGGAGGATCCGGCGATGAGCAGTTCTTC
NA	TRBV2	NA	TRBJ1-5	CASTGYSNQPQHF	TGTGCCAGCACAGGGTATAGCAATCAGCCCCAGCATTTT
TRBD2	TRBV7-2	few	TRBJ2-5	CASSPRSGGLRYF	TGTGCCAGCAGTCCCCGGTCGGGAGGGCTTCGGTACTTC
NA	TRBV28	NA	TRBJ2-3	CASGEQGGSTDTQYF	TGTGCCAGCGGGGAACAGGGAGGGTCCACAGATACGCAGTATTTT